The sequence of this TCR beta chain was determined in a study of blood T cell repertoires in COVID-19. Looking at the study overall: Acute and convalescent COVID-19 specimens originated in the United States, Italy and Spain. T cells, B-cell-depleted T cells, or PBMCs provided the cDNA or gDNA that served as material.

The CDR3 runs to 13 residues. The V end lost 1 base, the J end lost 8 bases, and 11 bases lay between the germline ends. Germline CDR1 reads SGHVS; CDR2 reads FQNEAQ. In the authors' workflow: Amplification of reference gene primers was used by the study to estimate nucleated cell counts. Measured with immunoSEQ multiplex PCR; TCRdb has only the in-frame clones, and not every one. The V and J calls and clone size were taken over from that table, and D and trimming were inferred from the DNA. Among 150,000 to 190,000 clones listed, 80% were seen once. The clonotype comes from a man aged 55 to 70 with acute or convalescent COVID-19. Sequenced material: peripheral blood. This rearrangement joins TRBV7-8 to TRBJ1-1; no reliable D call. As DNA, the CDR3 is TGTGCCAGCAGCTTAGGCGGCCGTGGAGAAGCTTTCTTT. Translation: CASSLGGRGEAFF.